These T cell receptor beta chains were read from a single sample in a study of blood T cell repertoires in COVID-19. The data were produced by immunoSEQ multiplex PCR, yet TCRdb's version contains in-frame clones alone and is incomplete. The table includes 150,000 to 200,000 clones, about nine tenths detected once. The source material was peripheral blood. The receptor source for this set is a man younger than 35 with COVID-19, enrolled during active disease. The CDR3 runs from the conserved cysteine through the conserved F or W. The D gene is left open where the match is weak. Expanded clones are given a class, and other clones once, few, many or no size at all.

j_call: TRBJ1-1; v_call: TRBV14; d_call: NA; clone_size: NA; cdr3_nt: TGTGCCAGCAGGCTTGGTAGCACTGAAGCTTTCTTT; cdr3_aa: CASRLGSTEAFF
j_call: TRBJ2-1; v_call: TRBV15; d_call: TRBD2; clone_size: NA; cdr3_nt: TGTGCCACCAGCACAGCGGGAGCGTCCTACAATGAGCAGTTCTTC; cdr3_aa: CATSTAGASYNEQFF
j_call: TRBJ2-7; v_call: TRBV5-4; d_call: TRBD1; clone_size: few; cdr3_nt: TGTGCCAGCAGCCATCCCGACAGGGGCGAGCAGTACTTC; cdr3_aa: CASSHPDRGEQYF
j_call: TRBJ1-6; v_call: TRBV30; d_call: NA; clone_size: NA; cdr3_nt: TGTGCCTGGAGCCCAACGGGCGGAGGGATTATGGATTCACCCCTCCACTTT; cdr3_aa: CAWSPTGGGIMDSPLHF
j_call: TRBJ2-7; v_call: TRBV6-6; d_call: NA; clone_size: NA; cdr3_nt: TGTGCCAGTCGAGAGGGATTCTACGAGCAGTACTTC; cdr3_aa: CASREGFYEQYF
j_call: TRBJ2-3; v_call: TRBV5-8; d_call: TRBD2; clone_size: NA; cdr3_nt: TGTGCCAGCAGCTTATCGGGACTAGCGGGAGTAGATACGCAGTATTTT; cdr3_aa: CASSLSGLAGVDTQYF
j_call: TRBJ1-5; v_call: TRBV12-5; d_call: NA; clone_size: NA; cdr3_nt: TGTGCTAGCGGGATCGGGGGCAATCAGCCCCAGCATTTT; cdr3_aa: CASGIGGNQPQHF
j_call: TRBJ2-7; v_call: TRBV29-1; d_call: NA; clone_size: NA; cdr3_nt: TGCAGCGTTACAGGACGCTACGAGCAGTACTTC; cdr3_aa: CSVTGRYEQYF
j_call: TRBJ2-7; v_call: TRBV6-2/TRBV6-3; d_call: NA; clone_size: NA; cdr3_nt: TGTGCCAGCAGCTTGCACAGGGCGGGGCAGTACTTC; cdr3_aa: CASSLHRAGQYF
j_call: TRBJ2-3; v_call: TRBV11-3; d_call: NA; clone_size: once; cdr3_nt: TGTGCCAGCAGCCCGGTGAGGAACTCGGATACGCAGTATTTT; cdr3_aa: CASSPVRNSDTQYF
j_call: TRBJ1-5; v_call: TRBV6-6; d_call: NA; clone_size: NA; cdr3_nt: TGTGCCAGCAAGGCAGGGGTCAATCAGCCCCAGCATTTT; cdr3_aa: CASKAGVNQPQHF
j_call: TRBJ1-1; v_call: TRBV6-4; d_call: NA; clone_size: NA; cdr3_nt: TGTGCCAGCAGCTTCGACAAGAACACTGAAGCTTTCTTT; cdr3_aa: CASSFDKNTEAFF
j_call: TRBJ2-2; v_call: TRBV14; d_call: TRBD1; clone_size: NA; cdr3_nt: TGTGCCAGCAGCCAAGCTAACAGGGGATTGGGGACCGGGGAGCTGTTTTTT; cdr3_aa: CASSQANRGLGTGELFF
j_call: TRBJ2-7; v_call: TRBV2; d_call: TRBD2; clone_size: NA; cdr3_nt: TGTGCCAGCAGCGGCGGGAGGGCCTTTTTCGAGCAGTACTTC; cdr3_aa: CASSGGRAFFEQYF